This T cell receptor beta chain was sequenced for a study of T cell responses to AZD1222 COVID-19 vaccine. Background on the study: Some second doses came at about 4 weeks and others at about 12 weeks; these were pooled.

As concerns this clone: Its antigen is not known.

The study's findings and limits: Per reports, nearly half of all spike-specific TCRs target regions that are unmutated in variants. In a largely white British group with more females than males, clonal diversity was possibly underestimated.

CDR3 length equals 15 residues. Germline V gene lookup returns CDR1 SGHKS and CDR2 YYEKEE (reference sequence). With V trimmed by 4 bases and J by 6 bases, 9 bases remained unmatched. Profiled with immunoSEQ multiplex PCR; TCRdb holds only in-frame clones, not every one. The sample lists around 180,000 clones, 75% to 95% occurring once. This chain links TRBV5-5 with TRBJ2-3, with TRBD1 matching over 9 bases. The sample in question was peripheral blood, obtained on day 0 of AZD1222 vaccination. The sequence was obtained from an adult in good health. Here the CDR3 reads CASSRDGQGMDTQYF. CDR3 sequence (DNA): TGTGCCAGCAGCCGGGACGGACAGGGGATGGATACGCAGTATTTT.